The count of the clone carrying this T cell receptor beta chain is one. Its target is not known. This sample stems from a study of human thymus T cells. The study, taken as a whole, reports: Across thymic and blood repertoires, the usage of V and J genes appeared to be biased.

V was trimmed by 4 bases and J by 3 bases, leaving 4 bases between them. The germline CDR1 and CDR2 sequences are SGHRS and YFSETQ. The CDR3 is 11 amino acids. The people who donated were healthy Finnish babies having corrective surgery for congenital heart defects. Only four of the eight donors provided a 0.5-1 mL blood sample. Blood DNA came from all available leukocytes, not a fixed cell number. Libraries were prepared by immunoSEQ multiplex PCR; TCRdb keeps only in-frame clonotypes and omits some of them. The data show some 46,000 clones, with approximately 95% seen just once and around 0.2% held by the top ten.

The material sequenced was blood. The sequence came from a girl under three years old with a congenital heart defect but otherwise immunologically healthy. This chain connects TRBV5-1 to TRBJ2-5; D is uncertain. This CDR3 is CASSLKETQYF. CDR3 coding DNA: TGCGCCAGCAGCCTGAAAGAGACCCAGTACTTC.